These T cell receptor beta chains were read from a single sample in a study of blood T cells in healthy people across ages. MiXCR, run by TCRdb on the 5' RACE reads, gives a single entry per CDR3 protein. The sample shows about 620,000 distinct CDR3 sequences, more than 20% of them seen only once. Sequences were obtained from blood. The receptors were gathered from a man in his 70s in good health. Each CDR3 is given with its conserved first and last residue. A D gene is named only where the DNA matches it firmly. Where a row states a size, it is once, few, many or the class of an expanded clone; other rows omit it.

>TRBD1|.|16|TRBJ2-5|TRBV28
CASSLSGQGRQETQYF
TGTGCCAGCAGTTTATCAGGACAGGGACGACAAGAGACCCAGTACTTC
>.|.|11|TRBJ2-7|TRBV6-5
CASNGSNEQYF
TGTGCCAGCAATGGGAGCAACGAGCAGTACTTC
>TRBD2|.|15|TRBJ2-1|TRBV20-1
CSARDPSGGYNERFF
TGCAGTGCTAGAGATCCTAGCGGGGGTTACAATGAGCGGTTCTTC
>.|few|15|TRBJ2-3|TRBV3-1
CASSFQGGREDTQYF
TGTGCCAGCAGCTTCCAGGGTGGGAGAGAGGATACGCAGTATTTT
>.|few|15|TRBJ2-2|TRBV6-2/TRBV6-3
CASSYRARVTGELFF
TGTGCCAGCAGTTACCGAGCCAGGGTAACCGGGGAGCTGTTTTTT
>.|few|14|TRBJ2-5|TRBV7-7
CASSLMPLVETQYF
TGTGCTAGCAGCTTAATGCCCTTGGTAGAGACCCAGTACTTC
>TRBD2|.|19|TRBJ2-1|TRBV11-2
CASSFDRGREGSSYNEQFF
TGTGCCAGCAGCTTTGATCGTGGGCGGGAGGGCTCCTCCTACAATGAGCAGTTCTTC
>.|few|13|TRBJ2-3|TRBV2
CASTQGGTDTQYF
TGTGCCAGCACTCAAGGGGGCACAGATACGCAGTATTTT
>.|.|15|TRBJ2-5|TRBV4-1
CASSQAGTRNNEQYF
TGCGCCAGCAGCCAAGCCGGGACCCGGAACAATGAGCAGTACTTC
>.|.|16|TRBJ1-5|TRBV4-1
CASSQVVSGSNQPQHF
TGCGCCAGCAGCCAAGTTGTGTCGGGGAGCAATCAGCCCCAGCATTTT
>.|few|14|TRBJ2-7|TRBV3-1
CASSQVYSSYEQYF
TGTGCCAGCAGCCAAGTTTATAGCTCCTACGAGCAGTACTTC
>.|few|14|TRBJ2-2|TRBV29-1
CSVGGPANTGELFF
TGCAGCGTTGGTGGCCCAGCGAACACCGGGGAGCTGTTTTTT
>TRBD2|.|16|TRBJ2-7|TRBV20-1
CSARDWLAGNNYEQYF
TGCAGTGCTAGAGATTGGCTAGCGGGAAATAACTACGAGCAGTACTTC
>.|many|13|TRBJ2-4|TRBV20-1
CSAPDGHLNIQYF
TGCAGTGCCCCAGACGGGCACCTAAACATTCAGTACTTC
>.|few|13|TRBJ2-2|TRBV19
CASSIDRIGELFF
TGTGCCAGTAGTATAGACAGGATCGGGGAGCTGTTTTTT
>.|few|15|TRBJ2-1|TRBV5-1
CASSFGQAAYNEQFF
TGCGCCAGCAGCTTCGGGCAGGCGGCCTACAATGAGCAGTTCTTC
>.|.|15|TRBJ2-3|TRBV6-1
CASSEYGLNTDTQYF
TGTGCCAGCAGTGAATACGGACTTAACACAGATACGCAGTATTTT
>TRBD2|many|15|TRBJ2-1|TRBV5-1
CASSFGTSGSNEQFF
TGCGCCAGCAGCTTCGGGACTAGCGGGAGCAATGAGCAGTTCTTC
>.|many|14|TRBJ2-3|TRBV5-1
CASSLGVFTDTQYF
TGCGCCAGCAGCTTGGGGGTCTTCACAGATACGCAGTATTTT
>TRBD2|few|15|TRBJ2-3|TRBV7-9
CASSYLAGGTDTQYF
TGTGCCAGCAGTTACCTAGCGGGAGGCACAGATACGCAGTATTTT
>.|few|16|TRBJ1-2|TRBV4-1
CASSQGMTAVGYGYTF
TGCGCCAGCAGCCAAGGAATGACAGCTGTCGGCTATGGCTACACCTTC
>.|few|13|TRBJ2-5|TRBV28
CASSPTTKETQYF
TGTGCCAGCAGTCCTACGACGAAGGAGACCCAGTACTTC
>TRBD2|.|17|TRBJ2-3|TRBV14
CASSQGWLAGGADTQYF
TGTGCCAGCAGCCAAGGTTGGCTAGCGGGAGGCGCAGATACGCAGTATTTT
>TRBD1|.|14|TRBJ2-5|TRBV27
CASSNDRGQETQYF
TGTGCCAGCAGTAACGACAGGGGGCAGGAGACCCAGTACTTC
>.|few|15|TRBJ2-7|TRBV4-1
CASSQEGPATYEQYF
TGCGCCAGCAGCCAAGAAGGTCCAGCTACCTACGAGCAGTACTTC
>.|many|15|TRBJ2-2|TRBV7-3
CASSSGAGQTGELFF
TGTGCCAGCAGCTCGGGGGCCGGGCAGACCGGGGAGCTGTTTTTT
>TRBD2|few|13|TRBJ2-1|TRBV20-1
CSAVAGSYNEQFF
TGCAGTGCGGTAGCGGGGTCCTACAATGAGCAGTTCTTC
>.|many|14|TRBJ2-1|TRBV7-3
CASSRGGSYNEQFF
TGTGCCAGCAGCCGTGGGGGTAGCTACAATGAGCAGTTCTTC
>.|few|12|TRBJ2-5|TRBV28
CASRRAPSAQYF
TGTGCCAGCAGAAGGGCGCCATCGGCCCAGTACTTC
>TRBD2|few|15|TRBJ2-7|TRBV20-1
CSARRTSGSSGEQYF
TGCAGTGCTAGAAGGACTAGCGGGAGTTCGGGAGAGCAGTACTTC
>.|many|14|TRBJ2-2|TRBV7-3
CASSPPGATGELFF
TGTGCCAGCAGCCCTCCAGGGGCAACCGGGGAGCTGTTTTTT
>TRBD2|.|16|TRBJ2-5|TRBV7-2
CASSSGLAGVQETQYF
TGTGCCAGCAGTTCTGGACTAGCGGGCGTTCAAGAGACCCAGTACTTC
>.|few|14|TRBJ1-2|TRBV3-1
CASSQHGEEFGYTF
TGTGCCAGCAGCCAACACGGGGAGGAGTTTGGCTACACCTTC
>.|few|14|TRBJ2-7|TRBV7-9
CASSLVGTAYEQYF
TGTGCCAGCAGCTTAGTAGGGACGGCCTACGAGCAGTACTTC
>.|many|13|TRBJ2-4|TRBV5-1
CASSLATENIQYF
TGCGCCAGCAGCTTGGCGACGGAAAACATTCAGTACTTC
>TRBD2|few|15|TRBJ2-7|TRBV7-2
CASNLAGGGSYEQYF
TGTGCCAGCAACTTAGCGGGAGGAGGATCCTACGAGCAGTACTTC
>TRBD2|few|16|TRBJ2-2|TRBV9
CASSVSAGGLVGELFF
TGTGCCAGCAGCGTATCGGCGGGAGGTCTTGTCGGGGAGCTGTTTTTT
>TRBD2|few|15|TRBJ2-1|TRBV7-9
CASSIGLAEINEQFF
TGTGCCAGCAGCATAGGACTAGCGGAGATAAATGAGCAGTTCTTC
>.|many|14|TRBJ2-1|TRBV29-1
CSVEDPLIPNEQFF
TGCAGCGTTGAAGATCCACTAATACCCAATGAGCAGTTCTTC
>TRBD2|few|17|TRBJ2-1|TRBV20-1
CSARRVRLAGSYNEQFF
TGCAGTGCTAGACGCGTCAGACTAGCGGGATCCTACAATGAGCAGTTCTTC
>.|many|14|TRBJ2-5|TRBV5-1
CASSLVEGKETQYF
TGCGCCAGCAGCTTGGTTGAGGGAAAAGAGACCCAGTACTTC
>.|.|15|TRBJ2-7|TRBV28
CASSFYAGGTYAQYF
TGTGCCAGCAGTTTTTACGCAGGAGGAACCTACGCGCAGTACTTC
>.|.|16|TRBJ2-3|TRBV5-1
CASSLPSSESTDTQYF
TGCGCCAGCAGCTTGCCGTCTAGCGAGAGCACAGATACGCAGTATTTT
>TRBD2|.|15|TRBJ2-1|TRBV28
CVSSPDTPGGNVQFF
TGTGTCAGCAGCCCAGATACACCGGGAGGCAATGTGCAGTTCTTC
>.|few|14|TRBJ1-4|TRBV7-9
CASSFGGSHEKLFF
TGTGCCAGCAGCTTCGGGGGATCCCATGAAAAACTGTTTTTT
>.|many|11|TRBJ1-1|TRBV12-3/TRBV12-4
CASRGAGKTFF
TGTGCCAGCAGAGGGGCGGGGAAAACTTTCTTT